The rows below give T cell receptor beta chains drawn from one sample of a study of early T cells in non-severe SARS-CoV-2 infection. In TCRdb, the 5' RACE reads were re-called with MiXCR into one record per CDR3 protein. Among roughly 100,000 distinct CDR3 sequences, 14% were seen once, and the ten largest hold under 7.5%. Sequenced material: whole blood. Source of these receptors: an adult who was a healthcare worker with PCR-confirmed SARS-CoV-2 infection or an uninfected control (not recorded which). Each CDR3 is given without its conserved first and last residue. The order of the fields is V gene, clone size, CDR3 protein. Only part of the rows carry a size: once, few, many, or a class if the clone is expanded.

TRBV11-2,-,ASSSNPGSGYT
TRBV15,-,ATSPDSSGANVLT
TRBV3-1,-,ASTGVDAGELF
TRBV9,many,ASSVDSGLMTGELF
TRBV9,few,ASSVGTPSSYNSPLH
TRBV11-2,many,ASSVGSGEQF
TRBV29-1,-,SVSGTAGYEQY
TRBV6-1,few,ASNYGAGGNEQF
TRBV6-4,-,ASSQDGFEAF
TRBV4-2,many,ASNEGYGTGELF
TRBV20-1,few,SAPPGGQNYGYT
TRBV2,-,ASTIAGHSNQPQH
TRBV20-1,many,SAEANTEAF
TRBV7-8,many,ASSLDIRGSAAPLH
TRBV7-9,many,ASSFNLVVGDNSPLH
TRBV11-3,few,ASSPDLGELF
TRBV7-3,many,ASSLDAGRWTEAF
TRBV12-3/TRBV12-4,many,ASSWTSGVNMGTDTQY
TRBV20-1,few,SARRRRNTEAF
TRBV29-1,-,SVEDLTGSEKLF
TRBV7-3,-,ASSSRTGVDTGELF
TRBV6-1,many,ASSGDGTYQNIQY
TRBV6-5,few,ASSYERGVGDTQY
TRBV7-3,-,ASTQGTVYNEQF
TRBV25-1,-,ASSSSLGNEQF
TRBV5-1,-,ASSSTGFDEQY
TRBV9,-,ASSVRDSDRVGAF
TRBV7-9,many,ASSSLGGGYEQY
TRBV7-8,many,ASSLAGQGGMNTEAF
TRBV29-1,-,SVETTGGYEQY
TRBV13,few,ASSAGTSVGYEQY
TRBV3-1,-,ASSQTLAGELF
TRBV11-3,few,ASSQTSGRYNEQF
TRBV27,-,ASSSPSGGSQETQY
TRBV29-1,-,SVTGQLNEKLF
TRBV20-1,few,SARPALNTEAF
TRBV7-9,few,ASSLAGGQGPHLDGYT
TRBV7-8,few,ASSLTGGHINYGYT
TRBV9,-,ASSGRVDNSPLH
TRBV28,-,ASYRVPQPQH
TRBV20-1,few,SPRDRGYEQY
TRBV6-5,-,ATQRDSGLYGYT
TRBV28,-,ASSLSLRGSTEAF
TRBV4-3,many,ASSQTVRSTNEKLF
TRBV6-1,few,ASSVTPGQGPNTEAF
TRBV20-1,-,SAQTPGSGNEQF
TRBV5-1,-,ASSLRVAVSMNTEAF
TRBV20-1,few,SAPGITDTQY